The 15 T cell receptor beta chains below come from one sample, sequenced in a study of cytomegalovirus exposure and HLA in healthy donors. PCR was performed using 60 Vbeta and 13 Jbeta primers. This table comes from immunoSEQ multiplex PCR, and its TCRdb copy is limited to in-frame clones, with some not included. Found here are 200,000 or so clones; the top ten clones hold 0.74%. Sequenced input: PBMCs. The receptors shown here come from a boy between 10 and 17 years old in good health and CMV-seronegative.

The chain is built from TRBV6-5 and TRBJ2-3, with 11 bases aligning to TRBD2. V was clipped by 2 bases and J by 5 bases; unmatched bases: 0. The CDR3 runs 14 residues. Germline assignment: CDR1 MNHEY and CDR2 SVGAGI. CDR3 sequence: CASSYGTSGDTQYF. The CDR3 coding sequence is TGTGCCAGCAGTTACGGGACTAGCGGAGATACGCAGTATTTT.

The CDR3 DNA reads TGTGCCAGCAGCTTAGGGACAGGGGTAGTCACTGAAGCTTTCTTT. This translates into CASSLGTGVVTEAFF. The chain recombines TRBV11-1 with TRBJ1-1; 9 bases are a match to TRBD1. The germline V gene has CDR1 SGHAT and CDR2 FQDESV (reference sequence). The junction had 4 bases not matched to a gene; V was cut back by 1 base and J by 4 bases. The CDR3 covers 15 residues.

V is TRBV9 and J is TRBJ1-6; D unclear. Germline V CDR1 and CDR2: SGDLS, YYNGEE. The CDR3 contains 14 residues. V was shortened by 2 bases and J by 5 bases, with 8 bases between the two germline ends. The CDR3 DNA follows: TGTGCCAGCAGCGTTCTCCAGAATAATTCACCCCTCCACTTT. As protein: CASSVLQNNSPLHF.

The V call is TRBV9, the J call TRBJ2-1, with 8 bases lining up with TRBD2. V was pared by 4 bases and J by 0 bases, with 6 bases of the junction left unmatched. CDR1 and CDR2 (germline): SGDLS, YYNGEE. The CDR3 spans 16 residues. CDR3 nucleotides: TGTGCCAGCAGCCCTCAGCTAGCGGGCTCCTACAATGAGCAGTTCTTC. It codes for CASSPQLAGSYNEQFF.

The gene calls are TRBV6-6 and TRBJ1-3, with a possible D match to TRBD1 (5 bases). Germline lookup yields CDR1 MNHNY and CDR2 SVGAGI (reference sequence). The CDR3 has 16 amino acids. Trimming left V 2 bases short and J 1 base short, with 12 bases between. The CDR3 region has the DNA TGTGCCAGCAGTTACGGAGGGGCCGTTTCTGGAAACACCATATATTTT. Protein: CASSYGGAVSGNTIYF.

The V call is TRBV9, the J call TRBJ2-2; possibly TRBD1 for D (6 bases). Germline CDR1 and CDR2: SGDLS and YYNGEE. V lost 5 bases and J 5 bases, leaving 13 bases between the germline ends. The CDR3 is made up of 14 amino acids. The CDR3: CASRYRDTTGELFF. The CDR3 nucleotides are TGTGCCAGCAGGTACCGGGACACTACCGGGGAGCTGTTTTTT.

Of note for this clone: One junction end does not reproduce the germline sequence, and a read error may be involved. The chain combines TRBV7-8 with TRBJ1-2; perhaps TRBD1 as D (5 bases). The CDR3 contains 17 residues. The V gene's germline CDR1 is SGHVS and CDR2 FQNEAQ. Here the CDR3 reads CTSGPNGAQGLNYGYTF. The CDR3 DNA reads TGTACCAGCGGCCCCAACGGTGCCCAGGGTTTAAACTATGGCTACACCTTC.

This chain joins TRBV27 and TRBJ1-2, with a possible D match to TRBD1 (6 bases). With 1 base removed from V and 6 bases from J, the gap between germline ends came to 12 bases. The germline V gene encodes CDR1 MNHEY and CDR2 SMNVEV (reference sequence). CDR3 length equals 14 residues. The CDR3 sequence: CASSLLWGRDGYTF. The CDR3, as DNA: TGTGCCAGCAGTTTATTATGGGGGCGCGATGGCTACACCTTC.

This chain uses TRBV15 with TRBJ1-1; D is ambiguous. The CDR3 loop spans 13 amino acids. V shed 0 bases and J shed 2 bases, with 4 bases lying between them. CDR1 and CDR2 from the germline V gene are LNHNV and YYDKDF (reference sequence). This CDR3 is CATSRDINTEAFF. The CDR3 region has the DNA TGTGCCACCAGCAGAGATATAAACACTGAAGCTTTCTTT. Full variable domain (missing parts from reference TRBV15 and TRBJ1-1): DAMVIQNPRYQVTQFGKPVTLSCSQTLNHNVMYWYQQKSSQAPKLLFHYYDKDFNNEADTPDNFQSRRPNTSFCFLDIRSPGLGDTAMYLCATSRDINTEAFFGQGTRLTVV.

V is TRBV6-1 and J is TRBJ1-2, with D possibly matching TRBD1 (5 bases). Germline loops: CDR1 MNHNS, CDR2 SASEGT. V lost 5 bases to trimming and J lost 4 bases, with 11 bases between them. The CDR3 has 13 residues. CDR3 sequence reads: CASSSDSPYGYTF. The CDR3 DNA follows: TGTGCCAGCAGTTCCGACAGCCCCTATGGCTACACCTTC.

This sequence joins TRBV30 and TRBJ2-6; tentatively, D is TRBD1 (5 bases). Germline V gene lookup returns CDR1 GTSNPN and CDR2 SVGIG (reference sequence). This CDR3 is 17 amino acids long. V was cut by 2 bases and J by 0 bases, with 14 bases left in between. Written as DNA, the CDR3 is TGTGCCTGGAGTTTTGGCAGGGCGAGCTCTGGGGCCAACGTCCTGACTTTC. Protein: CAWSFGRASSGANVLTF.

V gene TRBV5-1 combines with J gene TRBJ2-1; 11 nucleotides match TRBD2. This CDR3 has 21 residues. Germline V gene sequence: CDR1 SGHRS, CDR2 YFSETQ. Germline trimming cut 3 bases from V and 0 bases from J; bases unmatched to any gene: 17. In nucleotides, the CDR3 is TGCGCCAGCAGCTCGAGGCGGGCTAGCGGGGGGCTACATACCTCCTACAATGAGCAGTTCTTC. Amino acids: CASSSRRASGGLHTSYNEQFF.

This CDR3 is CASGSNGRQGPARGEAFF. The CDR3 DNA follows: TGTGCCAGCGGAAGTAATGGAAGACAGGGGCCTGCGCGGGGTGAAGCTTTCTTT. The V call is TRBV5-8, the J call TRBJ1-1, with 8 nucleotides matching TRBD1. CDR1 and CDR2 (germline): SGHTS, YDEGEE. There are 18 residues in the CDR3. The ends lost 7 bases at V and 7 bases at J; junction bases unmatched: 24.

This chain uses TRBV30 with TRBJ1-1; D gene unclear. The CDR3 covers 15 residues. V was clipped by 0 bases and J by 1 base, with 12 bases between them. Germline V gene lookup returns CDR1 GTSNPN and CDR2 SVGIG (reference sequence). The CDR3 DNA reads TGTGCCTGGAGTGTCGGTGGACTCAGGAACACTGAAGCTTTCTTT. Protein product: CAWSVGGLRNTEAFF.

The gene calls are TRBV6-6 and TRBJ1-3; 7 nucleotides agree with TRBD1. Germline V gene data show CDR1 as MNHNY and CDR2 as SVGAGI (reference sequence). This CDR3 region has 14 residues. J gave up 6 bases and V 5 bases, and 7 bases lay outside the gene matches. The CDR3: CASSMGTDENTIYF. CDR3 coding DNA: TGTGCCAGCAGTATGGGGACAGATGAAAACACCATATATTTT.